This T cell receptor (beta chain) comes out of a study of cytomegalovirus exposure and HLA in healthy donors. As for the study in general: Unique TCRs numbering around 85 million, obtained from HLA-typed donors, made up an early data release.

Study-wide findings and caveats: Later work showed greater clonal expansion in HLA-associated TCR beta chains than in equally common others. The listing of 150 or so TCR beta chains classed them as cytomegalovirus-associated.

The germline V gene encodes CDR1 SQVTM and CDR2 ANQGSEA. This CDR3 comprises 13 residues. Worth noting for this clone: The target antigen is unknown.

The PCR employed 60 Vbeta primers together with 13 Jbeta primers. Using immunoSEQ multiplex PCR, the repertoire was profiled, and TCRdb retains in-frame clones only, with some absent. The table records 70,000 to 90,000 clones, around 84% of them present only once. The sequencing sample was made of PBMCs. The receptor's source is a man aged 65 to 79 in good health and CMV-seropositive. The chain joins TRBV29-1 to TRBJ2-5; TRBD2 is a possible D gene (5 bases). Judging by the DNA end, TRBJ2-7 fits better; the J call may be wrong. The CDR3 DNA is TGCAGCGTTGCCCCGCTTGCGGGCTACGAGCAGTACTTC. Protein sequence: CSVAPLAGYEQYF.